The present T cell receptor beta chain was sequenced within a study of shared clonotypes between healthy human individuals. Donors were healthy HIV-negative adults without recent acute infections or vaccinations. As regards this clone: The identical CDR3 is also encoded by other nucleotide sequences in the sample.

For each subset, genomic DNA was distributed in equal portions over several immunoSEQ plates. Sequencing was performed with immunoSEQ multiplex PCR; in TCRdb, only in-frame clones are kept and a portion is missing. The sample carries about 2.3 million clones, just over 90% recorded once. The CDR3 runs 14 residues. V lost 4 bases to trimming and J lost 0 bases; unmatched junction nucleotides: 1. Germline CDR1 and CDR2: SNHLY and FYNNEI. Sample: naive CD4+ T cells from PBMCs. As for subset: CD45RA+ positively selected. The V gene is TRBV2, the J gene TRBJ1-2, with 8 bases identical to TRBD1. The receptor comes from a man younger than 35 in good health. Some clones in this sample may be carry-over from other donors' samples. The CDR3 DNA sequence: TGTGCCAGCAGTGCACAGGGGGCTAACTATGGCTACACCTTC. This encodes CASSAQGANYGYTF.